One TCR beta chain is described in this entry. Its antigen is still unknown. The data derive from a study of cytomegalovirus exposure and HLA in healthy donors. Study information: An early data release held around 80 million unique TCRs from HLA-typed donors. Genetic ancestry analysis placed around 76% of the roughly 400 donors that were genotyped in the Caucasian-associated cluster.

Primers included in the PCR were 60 Vbeta and 13 Jbeta primers. The data were produced by immunoSEQ multiplex PCR, yet TCRdb's version contains in-frame clones alone and is incomplete. In the table there are about 150,000 clones, around 79% of which are singletons. CDR3 length: 13 amino acids. Trimming removed 5 bases at V and 2 bases at J, with 10 bases between. Per germline, CDR1 SGHTA and CDR2 FQGNSA. Points from the study as a whole: The analysis excluded some indistinguishable V segments, including TRBV6-2 and TRBV6-3. Presence/absence analyses took donor sequencing depth as roughly uniform.

This clonotype originated in a man aged 25 to 45 in good health and CMV-seropositive. The V gene is TRBV7-2, the J gene TRBJ2-7; a weak D match, TRBD1 (6 bases). Sequenced input: PBMCs. CDR3 in DNA: TGTGCCAGCAGCCTCGACAGGACCTACGAGCAGTACTTC. Translating gives CASSLDRTYEQYF.